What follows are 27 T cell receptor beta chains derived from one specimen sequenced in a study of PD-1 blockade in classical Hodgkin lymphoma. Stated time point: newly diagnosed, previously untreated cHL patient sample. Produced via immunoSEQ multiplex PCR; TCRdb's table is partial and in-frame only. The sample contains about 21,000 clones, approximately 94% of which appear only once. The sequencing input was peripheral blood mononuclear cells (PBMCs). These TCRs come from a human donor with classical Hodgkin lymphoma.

CDR3 residues: CASSSGQIHSPLHF. The CDR3 DNA follows: TGTGCCAGCAGTTCGGGACAGATTCATTCACCCCTCCACTTT. This chain joins TRBV6-5 and TRBJ1-6; 7 bases map to TRBD1. The CDR3 runs to 14 residues. V shed 4 bases and J 8 bases; nucleotides not matched to a gene: 5. CDR1 MNHEY and CDR2 SVGAGI come from the germline V gene.

DNA for the CDR3: TGTGCCAGCAGCTTAGATTCGGGGGCCCAAGAGACCCAGTACTTC. This sequence encodes CASSLDSGAQETQYF. This rearrangement joins TRBV7-9 to TRBJ2-5, with D perhaps assigned TRBD1 or TRBD2 (6 bases each). Trimming took 1 base from V and 1 from J, leaving 10 bases between them. The CDR3 runs to 15 residues. Germline CDR1 SEHNR, CDR2 FQNEAQ (reference sequence).

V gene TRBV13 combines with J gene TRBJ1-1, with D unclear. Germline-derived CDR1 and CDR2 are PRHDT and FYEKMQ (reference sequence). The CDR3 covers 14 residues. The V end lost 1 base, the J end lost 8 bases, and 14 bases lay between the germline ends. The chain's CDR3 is CASSLVGLSGEAFF. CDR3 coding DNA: TGTGCCAGCAGCTTAGTCGGCCTTAGTGGGGAAGCTTTCTTT.

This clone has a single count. The CDR3 reads CASSPGTGPYGYTF. CDR3 DNA: TGTGCCAGCAGTCCCGGGACAGGGCCCTATGGCTACACCTTC. V usage is TRBV6-6 and J usage is TRBJ1-2; 9 bases are shared with TRBD1. The CDR3 is made up of 14 amino acids. Trimming cost V 5 bases and J 4 bases; bases outside gene matches: 5. Per germline, CDR1 MNHNY and CDR2 SVGAGI (reference sequence).

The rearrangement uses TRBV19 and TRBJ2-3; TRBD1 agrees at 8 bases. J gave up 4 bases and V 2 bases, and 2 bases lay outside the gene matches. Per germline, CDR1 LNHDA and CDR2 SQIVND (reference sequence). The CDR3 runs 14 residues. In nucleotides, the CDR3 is TGTGCCAGTAGTATACAGACAGGGGCAGATACGCAGTATTTT. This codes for CASSIQTGADTQYF.

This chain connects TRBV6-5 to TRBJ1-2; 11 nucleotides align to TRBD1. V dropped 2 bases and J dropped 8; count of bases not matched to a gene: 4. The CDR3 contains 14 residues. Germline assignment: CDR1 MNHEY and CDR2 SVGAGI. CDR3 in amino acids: CASSYRTGGEGYTF. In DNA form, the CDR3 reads TGTGCCAGCAGTTACCGGACAGGGGGCGAGGGCTACACCTTC.

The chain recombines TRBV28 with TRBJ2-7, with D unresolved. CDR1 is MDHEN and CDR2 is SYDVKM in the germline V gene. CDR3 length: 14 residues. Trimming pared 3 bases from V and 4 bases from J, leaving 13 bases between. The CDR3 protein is CASSFLDPEYEQYF. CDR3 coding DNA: TGTGCCAGCAGTTTTCTTGATCCCGAATACGAGCAGTACTTC.

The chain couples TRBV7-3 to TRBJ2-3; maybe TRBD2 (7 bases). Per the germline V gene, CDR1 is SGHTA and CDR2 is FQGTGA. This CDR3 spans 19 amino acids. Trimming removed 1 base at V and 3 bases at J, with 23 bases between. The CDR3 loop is CASSLNGKPWRGRTDTQYF. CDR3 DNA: TGTGCCAGCAGCTTAAACGGTAAACCGTGGCGGGGGCGGACAGATACGCAGTATTTT.

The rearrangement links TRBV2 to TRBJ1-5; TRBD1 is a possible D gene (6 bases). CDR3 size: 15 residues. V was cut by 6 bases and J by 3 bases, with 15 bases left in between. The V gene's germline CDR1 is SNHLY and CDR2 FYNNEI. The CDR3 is CASRDYDRPNQPQHF. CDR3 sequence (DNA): TGTGCCAGCAGAGACTACGACAGGCCCAATCAGCCCCAGCATTTT.

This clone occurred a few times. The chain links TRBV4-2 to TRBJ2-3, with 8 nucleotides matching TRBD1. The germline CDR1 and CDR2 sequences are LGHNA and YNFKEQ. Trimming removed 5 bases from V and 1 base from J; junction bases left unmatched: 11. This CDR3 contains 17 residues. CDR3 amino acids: CASSISTSGGGTDTQYF. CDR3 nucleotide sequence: TGTGCCAGCAGCATATCTACCTCAGGGGGCGGCACAGATACGCAGTATTTT.

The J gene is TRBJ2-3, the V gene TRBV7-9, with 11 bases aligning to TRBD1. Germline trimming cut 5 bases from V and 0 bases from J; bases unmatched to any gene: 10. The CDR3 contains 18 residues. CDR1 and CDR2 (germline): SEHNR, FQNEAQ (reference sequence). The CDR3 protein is CASSRYPRDRGSTDTQYF. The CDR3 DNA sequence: TGTGCCAGCAGCCGGTATCCTAGGGACAGGGGGAGCACAGATACGCAGTATTTT.

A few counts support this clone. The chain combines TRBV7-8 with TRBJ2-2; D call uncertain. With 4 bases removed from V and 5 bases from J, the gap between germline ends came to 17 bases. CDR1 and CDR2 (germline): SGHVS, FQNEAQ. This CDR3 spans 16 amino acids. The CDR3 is CASSWGSAQRTGELFF. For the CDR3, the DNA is TGTGCCAGCAGCTGGGGATCCGCGCAACGGACCGGGGAGCTGTTTTTT.

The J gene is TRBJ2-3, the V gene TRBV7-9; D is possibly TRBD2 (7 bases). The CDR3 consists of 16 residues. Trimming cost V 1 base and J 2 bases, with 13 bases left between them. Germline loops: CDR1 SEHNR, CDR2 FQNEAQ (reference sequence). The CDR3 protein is CASSLVRGAYTDTQYF. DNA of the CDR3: TGTGCCAGCAGCTTAGTTCGGGGGGCATACACAGATACGCAGTATTTT.

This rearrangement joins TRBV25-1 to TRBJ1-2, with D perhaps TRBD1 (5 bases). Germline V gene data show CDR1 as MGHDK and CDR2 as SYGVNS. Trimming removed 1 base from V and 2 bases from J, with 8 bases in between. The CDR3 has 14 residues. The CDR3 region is CASSESAGNYGYTF. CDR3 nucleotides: TGTGCCAGCAGTGAATCGGCAGGGAACTATGGCTACACCTTC.

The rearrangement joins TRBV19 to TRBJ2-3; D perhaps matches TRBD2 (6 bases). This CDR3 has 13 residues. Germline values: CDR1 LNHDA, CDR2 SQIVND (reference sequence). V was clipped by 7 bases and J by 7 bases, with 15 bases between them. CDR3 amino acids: CASNPGRTNTQYF. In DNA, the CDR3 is TGTGCCAGTAACCCGGGACGGACTAATACGCAGTATTTT. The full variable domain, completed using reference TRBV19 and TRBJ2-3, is DGGITQSPKYLFRKEGQNVTLSCEQNLNHDAMYWYRQDPGQGLRLIYYSQIVNDFQKGDIAEGYSVSREKKESFPLTVTSAQKNPTAFYLCASNPGRTNTQYFGPGTRLTVL.

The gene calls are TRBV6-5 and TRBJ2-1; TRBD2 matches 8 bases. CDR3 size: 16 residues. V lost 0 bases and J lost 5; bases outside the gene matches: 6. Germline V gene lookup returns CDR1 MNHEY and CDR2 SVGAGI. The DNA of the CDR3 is TGTGCCAGCAGTTACTCGAGGCTAGCGGGTGACAATGAGCAGTTCTTC. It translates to CASSYSRLAGDNEQFF.

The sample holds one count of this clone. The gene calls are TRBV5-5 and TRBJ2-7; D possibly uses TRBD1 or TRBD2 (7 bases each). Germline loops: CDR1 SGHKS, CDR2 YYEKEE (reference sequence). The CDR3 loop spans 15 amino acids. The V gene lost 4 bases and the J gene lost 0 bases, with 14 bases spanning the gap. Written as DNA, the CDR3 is TGTGCCAGCAGCCTTCAGGGGGGGCTCTCCTACGAGCAGTACTTC. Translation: CASSLQGGLSYEQYF. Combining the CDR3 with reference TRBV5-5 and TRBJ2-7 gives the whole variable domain DAGVTQSPTHLIKTRGQQVTLRCSPISGHKSVSWYQQVLGQGPQFIFQYYEKEERGRGNFPDRFSARQFPNYSSELNVNALLLGDSALYLCASSLQGGLSYEQYFGPGTRLTVT.

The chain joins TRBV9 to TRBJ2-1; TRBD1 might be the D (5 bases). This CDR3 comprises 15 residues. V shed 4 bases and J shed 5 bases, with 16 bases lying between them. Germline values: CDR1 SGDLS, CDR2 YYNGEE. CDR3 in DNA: TGTGCCAGCAGCCCGAACAGGATAGCCGACAATGAGCAGTTCTTC. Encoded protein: CASSPNRIADNEQFF.

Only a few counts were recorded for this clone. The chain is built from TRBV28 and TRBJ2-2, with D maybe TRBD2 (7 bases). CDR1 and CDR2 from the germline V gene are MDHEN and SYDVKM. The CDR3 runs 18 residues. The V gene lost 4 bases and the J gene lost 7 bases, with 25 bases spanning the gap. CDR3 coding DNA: TGTGCCAGCAGTTACCACCTCGGGTGGGGGGGCCAAGGCGGGGAGCTGTTTTTT. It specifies CASSYHLGWGGQGGELFF.

CDR3 sequence: CAWSPSGGGTDTQYF. For the CDR3, the DNA is TGTGCCTGGAGTCCTAGCGGGGGAGGCACAGATACGCAGTATTTT. This chain connects TRBV30 to TRBJ2-3; 10 positions agree with TRBD2. The CDR3 is 15 residues long. Germline trimming cut 2 bases from V and 1 base from J; bases unmatched to any gene: 3. The germline V gene encodes CDR1 GTSNPN and CDR2 SVGIG (reference sequence).

Here the CDR3 reads CASSRLSGGTDTQYF. CDR3 bases: TGTGCCAGCAGTCGTCTGTCAGGGGGCACAGATACGCAGTATTTT. V gene TRBV2 combines with J gene TRBJ2-3; D might be TRBD1 (6 bases). The CDR3 is made up of 15 amino acids. The V and J ends lost 5 bases and 1 base respectively, with 13 bases between them. The germline gives CDR1 SNHLY, CDR2 FYNNEI.

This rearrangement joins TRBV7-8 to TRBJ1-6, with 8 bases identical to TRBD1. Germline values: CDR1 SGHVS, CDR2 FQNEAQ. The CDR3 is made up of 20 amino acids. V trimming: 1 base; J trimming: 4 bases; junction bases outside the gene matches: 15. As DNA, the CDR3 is TGTGCCAGCAGCTTAGAGCAAGGACAGGGACTTACATTTTATAATTCACCCCTCCACTTT. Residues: CASSLEQGQGLTFYNSPLHF.

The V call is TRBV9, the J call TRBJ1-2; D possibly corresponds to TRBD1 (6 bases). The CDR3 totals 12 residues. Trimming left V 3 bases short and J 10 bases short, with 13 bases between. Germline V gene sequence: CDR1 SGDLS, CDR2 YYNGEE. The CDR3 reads CASSEAGVYYTF. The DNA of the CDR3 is TGTGCCAGCAGCGAGGCAGGGGTTTACTACACCTTC.

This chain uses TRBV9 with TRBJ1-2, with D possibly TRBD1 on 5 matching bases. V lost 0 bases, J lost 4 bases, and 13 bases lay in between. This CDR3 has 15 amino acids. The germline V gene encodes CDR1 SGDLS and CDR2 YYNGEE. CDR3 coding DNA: TGTGCCAGCAGCGTAGGCAGGGCCCCAGGCTATGGCTACACCTTC. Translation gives CASSVGRAPGYGYTF.

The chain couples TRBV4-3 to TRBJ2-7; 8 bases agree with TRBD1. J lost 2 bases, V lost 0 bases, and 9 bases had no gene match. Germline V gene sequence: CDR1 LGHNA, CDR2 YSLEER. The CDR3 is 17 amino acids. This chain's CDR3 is CASSQDLPETGAYEQYF. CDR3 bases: TGCGCCAGCAGCCAAGATCTTCCCGAGACAGGGGCCTACGAGCAGTACTTC.

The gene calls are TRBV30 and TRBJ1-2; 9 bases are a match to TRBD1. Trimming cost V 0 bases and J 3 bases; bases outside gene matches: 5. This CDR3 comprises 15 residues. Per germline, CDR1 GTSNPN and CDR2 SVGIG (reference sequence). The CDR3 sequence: CAWSVRRDRDYGYTF. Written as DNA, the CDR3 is TGTGCCTGGAGTGTACGGAGGGACAGGGACTATGGCTACACCTTC.

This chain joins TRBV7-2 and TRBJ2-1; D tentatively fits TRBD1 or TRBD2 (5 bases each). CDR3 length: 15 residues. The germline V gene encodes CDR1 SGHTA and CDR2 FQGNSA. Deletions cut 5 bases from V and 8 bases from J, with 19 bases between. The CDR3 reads CASSPRGPSGDEQFF. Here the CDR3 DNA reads TGTGCCAGCAGCCCCCGGGGCCCCTCCGGTGATGAGCAGTTCTTC.